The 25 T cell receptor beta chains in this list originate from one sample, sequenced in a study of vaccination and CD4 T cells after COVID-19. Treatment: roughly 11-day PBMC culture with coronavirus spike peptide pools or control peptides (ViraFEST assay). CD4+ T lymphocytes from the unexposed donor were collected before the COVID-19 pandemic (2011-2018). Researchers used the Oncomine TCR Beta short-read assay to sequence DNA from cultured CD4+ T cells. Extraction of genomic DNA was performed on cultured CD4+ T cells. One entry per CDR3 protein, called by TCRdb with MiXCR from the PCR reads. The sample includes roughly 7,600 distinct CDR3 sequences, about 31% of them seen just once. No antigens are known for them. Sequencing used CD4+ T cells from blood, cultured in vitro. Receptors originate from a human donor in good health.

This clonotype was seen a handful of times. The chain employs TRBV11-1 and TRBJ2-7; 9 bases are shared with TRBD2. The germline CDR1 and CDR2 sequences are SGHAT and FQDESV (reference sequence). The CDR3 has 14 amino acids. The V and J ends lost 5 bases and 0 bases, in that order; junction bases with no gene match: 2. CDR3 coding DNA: TGTGCCAGCAGCCGTAGCGGGAGCTCCTACGAGCAGTACTTC. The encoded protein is CASSRSGSSYEQYF.

Written as DNA, the CDR3 is TGTGCCAGCAGCTTGGCTGGCGGGAGCTCCTACGAGCAGTACTTC. Translation: CASSLAGGSSYEQYF. This chain connects TRBV5-4 to TRBJ2-7, with 7 bases matching TRBD2. There are 15 residues in the CDR3. Trimming at V came to 0 bases and at J to 0 bases, leaving 3 bases not matched to a gene. Germline V CDR1 and CDR2: SGHNT, YYREEE (reference sequence).

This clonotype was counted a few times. Written as DNA, the CDR3 is TGCAGTGCTGGTTTTGGGACAGGGATTCATTCACCCCTCCACTTT. This encodes CSAGFGTGIHSPLHF. V and J are TRBV20-1 and TRBJ1-6; 9 nucleotides align to TRBD1. The J segment lost 8 bases and the V segment lost 5 bases, leaving 10 bases of the junction unmatched. The CDR3 consists of 15 residues. In germline, CDR1 is DFQATT, CDR2 SNEGSKA (reference sequence).

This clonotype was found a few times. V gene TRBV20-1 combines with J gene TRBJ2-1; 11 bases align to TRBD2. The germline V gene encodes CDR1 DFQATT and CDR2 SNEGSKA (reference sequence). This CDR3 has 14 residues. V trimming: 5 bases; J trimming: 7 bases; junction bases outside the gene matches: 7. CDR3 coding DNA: TGCAGTGCTCCGGGACTAGCGGAGAGGAATGAGCAGTTCTTC. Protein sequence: CSAPGLAERNEQFF.

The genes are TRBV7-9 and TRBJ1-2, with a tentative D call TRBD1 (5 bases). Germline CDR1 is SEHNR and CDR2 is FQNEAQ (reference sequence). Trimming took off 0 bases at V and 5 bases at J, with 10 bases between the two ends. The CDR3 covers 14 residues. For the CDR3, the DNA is TGTGCCAGCAGCTTAGCCGGGGCCGGATATGGCTACACCTTC. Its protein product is CASSLAGAGYGYTF.

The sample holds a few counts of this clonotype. The CDR3: CASSTSRTAQPQHF. CDR3 DNA sequence: TGTGCCAGTAGCACATCTCGGACGGCTCAGCCCCAGCATTTT. The chain couples TRBV19 to TRBJ1-5; D uncertain. The germline V and J ends were trimmed by 6 bases and 6 bases, with 15 bases remaining between them. Germline V CDR1 and CDR2: LNHDA, SQIVND (reference sequence). This CDR3 is 14 amino acids long.

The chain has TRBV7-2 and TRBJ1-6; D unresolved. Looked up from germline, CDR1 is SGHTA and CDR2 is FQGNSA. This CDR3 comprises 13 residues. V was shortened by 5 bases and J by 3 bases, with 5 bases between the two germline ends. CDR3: CASSALYNSPLHF. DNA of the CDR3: TGTGCCAGCAGCGCCCTCTATAATTCACCCCTCCACTTT.

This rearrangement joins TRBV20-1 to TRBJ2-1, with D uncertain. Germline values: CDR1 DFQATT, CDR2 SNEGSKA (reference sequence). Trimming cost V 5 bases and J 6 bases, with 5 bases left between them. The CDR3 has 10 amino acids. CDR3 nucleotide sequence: TGCAGTGCTCAAGGCAATGAGCAGTTCTTC. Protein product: CSAQGNEQFF.

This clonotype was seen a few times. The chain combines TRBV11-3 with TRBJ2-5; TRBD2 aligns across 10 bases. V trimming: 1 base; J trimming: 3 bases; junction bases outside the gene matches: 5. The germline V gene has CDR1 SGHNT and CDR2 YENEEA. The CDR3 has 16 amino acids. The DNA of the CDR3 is TGTGCCAGCAGCTTAGGATTCCTAGCGGGAGAAGAGACCCAGTACTTC. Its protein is CASSLGFLAGEETQYF.

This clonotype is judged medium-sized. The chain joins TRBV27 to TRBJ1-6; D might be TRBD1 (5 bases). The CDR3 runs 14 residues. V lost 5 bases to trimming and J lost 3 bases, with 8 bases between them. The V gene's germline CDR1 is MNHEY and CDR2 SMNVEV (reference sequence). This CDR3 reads CASSGDSYNSPLHF. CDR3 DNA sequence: TGTGCCAGCAGTGGCGACAGCTATAATTCACCCCTCCACTTT.

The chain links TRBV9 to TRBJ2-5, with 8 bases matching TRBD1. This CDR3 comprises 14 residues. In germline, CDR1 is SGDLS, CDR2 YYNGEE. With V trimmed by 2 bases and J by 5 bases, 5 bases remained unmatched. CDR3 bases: TGTGCCAGCAGCGTGTCAGGGGGCGAGGAGACCCAGTACTTC. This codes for CASSVSGGEETQYF.

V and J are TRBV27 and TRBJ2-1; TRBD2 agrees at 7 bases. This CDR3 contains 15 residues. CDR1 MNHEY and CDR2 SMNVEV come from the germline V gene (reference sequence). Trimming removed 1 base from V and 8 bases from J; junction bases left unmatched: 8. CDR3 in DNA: TGTGCCAGCAGTTTATGGGGCGGGAGAAGGGATGAGCAGTTCTTC. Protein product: CASSLWGGRRDEQFF.

CDR3 bases: TGTGCCAGCAGCTCCCTTTGGACAGGGGGGTTGGATACGCAGTATTTT. Translating gives CASSSLWTGGLDTQYF. This chain connects TRBV7-9 to TRBJ2-3; 10 bases are shared with TRBD1. Trimming cost V 4 bases and J 6 bases; bases outside gene matches: 10. The CDR3 totals 16 residues. Germline V gives CDR1 SEHNR, CDR2 FQNEAQ (reference sequence).

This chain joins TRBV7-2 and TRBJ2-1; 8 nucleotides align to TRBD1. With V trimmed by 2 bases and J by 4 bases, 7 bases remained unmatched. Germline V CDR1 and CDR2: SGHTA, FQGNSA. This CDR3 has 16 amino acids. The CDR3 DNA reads TGTGCCAGCAGCTTAAGGACAGGGACCTCGTACAATGAGCAGTTCTTC. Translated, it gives CASSLRTGTSYNEQFF.

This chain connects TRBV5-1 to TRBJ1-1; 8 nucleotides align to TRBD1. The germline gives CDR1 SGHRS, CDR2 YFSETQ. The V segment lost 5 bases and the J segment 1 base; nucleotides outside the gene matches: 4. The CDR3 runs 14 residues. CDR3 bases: TGCGCCAGCAGATCCGGGACAGGGAACACTGAAGCTTTCTTT. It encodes CASRSGTGNTEAFF.

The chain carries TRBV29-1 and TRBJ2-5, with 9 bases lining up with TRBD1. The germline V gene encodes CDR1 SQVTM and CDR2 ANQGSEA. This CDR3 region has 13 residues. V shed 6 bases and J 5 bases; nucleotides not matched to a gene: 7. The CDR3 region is CSVKGQGIETQYF. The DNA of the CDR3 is TGCAGCGTCAAGGGACAGGGTATTGAGACCCAGTACTTC.

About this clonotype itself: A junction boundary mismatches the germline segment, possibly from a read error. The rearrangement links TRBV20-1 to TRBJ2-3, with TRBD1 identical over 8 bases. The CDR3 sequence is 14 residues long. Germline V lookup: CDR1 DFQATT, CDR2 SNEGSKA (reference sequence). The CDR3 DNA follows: TGCGGTGCGGACAACAGGGGGGATACAGATACGCAGTATTTT. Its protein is CGADNRGDTDTQYF.

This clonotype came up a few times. CDR3 residues: CSARDWTTVDSPLHF. The DNA of the CDR3 is TGCAGTGCTAGAGATTGGACAACGGTGGATTCACCCCTCCACTTT. V is TRBV20-1 and J is TRBJ1-6, with D possibly being TRBD1 (5 bases). Trimming stripped 0 bases from V and 8 bases from J, with 14 bases between. The germline CDR1 and CDR2 sequences are DFQATT and SNEGSKA (reference sequence). The CDR3 is made up of 15 amino acids.

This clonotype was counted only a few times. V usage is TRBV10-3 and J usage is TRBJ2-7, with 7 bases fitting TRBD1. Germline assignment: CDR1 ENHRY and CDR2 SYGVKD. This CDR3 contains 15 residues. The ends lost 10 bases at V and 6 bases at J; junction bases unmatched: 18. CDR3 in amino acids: CATHPRRDSQGEQYF. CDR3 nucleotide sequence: TGTGCCACCCACCCCCGCCGGGACAGTCAAGGCGAGCAGTACTTC.

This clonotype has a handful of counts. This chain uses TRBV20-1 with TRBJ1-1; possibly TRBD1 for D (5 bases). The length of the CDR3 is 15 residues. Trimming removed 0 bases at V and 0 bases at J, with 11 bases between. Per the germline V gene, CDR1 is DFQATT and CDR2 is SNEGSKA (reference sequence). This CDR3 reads CSARDGRQLNTEAFF. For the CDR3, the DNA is TGCAGTGCTAGAGATGGGAGACAGTTGAACACTGAAGCTTTCTTT.

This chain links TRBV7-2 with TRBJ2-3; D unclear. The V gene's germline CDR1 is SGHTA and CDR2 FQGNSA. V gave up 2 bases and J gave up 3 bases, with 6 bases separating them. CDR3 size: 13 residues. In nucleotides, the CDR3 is TGTGCCAGCAGCTTACAGGCGACAGATACGCAGTATTTT. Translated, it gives CASSLQATDTQYF.

In DNA form, the CDR3 reads TGTGCTAGTGGACCGGGGGCTAGCAGGGGTCAAGAGACCCAGTACTTC. Its translation: CASGPGASRGQETQYF. This chain links TRBV12-5 with TRBJ2-5; D is tentatively TRBD1 or TRBD2 (6 bases each). Germline V gives CDR1 LGHNT, CDR2 FRNRAP. The CDR3 has 16 amino acids. V was trimmed by 6 bases and J by 2 bases, leaving 19 bases between them.

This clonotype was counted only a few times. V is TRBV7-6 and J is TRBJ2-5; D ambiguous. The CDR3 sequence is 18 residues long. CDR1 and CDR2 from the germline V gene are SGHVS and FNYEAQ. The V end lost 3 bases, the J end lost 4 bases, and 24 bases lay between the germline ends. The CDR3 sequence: CASSLGGPHVQTRETQYF. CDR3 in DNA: TGTGCCAGCAGCTTGGGTGGACCCCATGTCCAGACCCGAGAGACCCAGTACTTC.

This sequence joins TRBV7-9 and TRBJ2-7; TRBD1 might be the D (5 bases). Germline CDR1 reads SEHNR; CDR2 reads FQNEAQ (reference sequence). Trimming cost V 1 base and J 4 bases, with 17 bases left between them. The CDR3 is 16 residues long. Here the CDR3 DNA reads TGTGCCAGCAGCTTAGTTGGGGTTGGCAGGGTATACGAGCAGTACTTC. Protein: CASSLVGVGRVYEQYF.

CDR3 sequence reads: CASSDSSGRRNSPLHF. The CDR3 DNA reads TGTGCCAGCAGTGATAGTTCGGGACGGAGGAATTCACCCCTCCACTTT. The chain recombines TRBV2 with TRBJ1-6; TRBD1 might be the D (5 bases). V lost 3 bases and J lost 7, with 16 bases in between. The CDR3 is 16 residues long. Germline CDR1 reads SNHLY; CDR2 reads FYNNEI.